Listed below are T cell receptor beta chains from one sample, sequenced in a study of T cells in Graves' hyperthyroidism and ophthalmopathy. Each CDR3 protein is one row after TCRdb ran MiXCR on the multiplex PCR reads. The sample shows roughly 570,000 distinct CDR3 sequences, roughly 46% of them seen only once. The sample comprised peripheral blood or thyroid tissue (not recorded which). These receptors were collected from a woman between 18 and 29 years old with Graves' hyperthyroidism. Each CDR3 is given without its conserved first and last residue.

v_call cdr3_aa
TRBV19 ASRVGRYSNQPQH
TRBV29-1 SPRDRNYEQY
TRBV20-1 SARPPGQTNQPQH
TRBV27 ASSTIVGQGDYGYT
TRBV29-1 SVEDGQVNT
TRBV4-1 ASSLNPPTGSNPYEQY
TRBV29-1 SVVQGYSHGYT
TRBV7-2 ASSFIYEQY
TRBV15 ATSSRTGITNTEAF
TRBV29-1 SVEGTGLQTQY
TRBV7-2 ASSRWTSGRDTQY
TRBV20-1 SATGFGDEQY
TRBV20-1 SATDGGGHQPQH
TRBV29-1 SILTGDGEVEQY
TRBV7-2 ASRHTGASSGNTIY
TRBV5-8 ASSLEGSMNTEAF
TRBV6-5 ASSESGDYEQY
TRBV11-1 ASSTHGAGNSPLH
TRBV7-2 ASSLSGSEQY
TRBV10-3 AIWDRDRQETQY
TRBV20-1 SASSGSPTTRSEQY
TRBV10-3 AGAFQENTEAYGYT
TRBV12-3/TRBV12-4 ASSTGQSSTGEYETQY
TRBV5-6 ASSRQDQPQH
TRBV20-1 SAGRGVTGNTIY
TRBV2 ASSYTLNTEAF
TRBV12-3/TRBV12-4 ASSTRAYEQY
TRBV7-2 ASSLDRLGTGELF
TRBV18 ASSFKTGVPY
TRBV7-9 ASSLTGGGDTYEQY
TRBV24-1 ATSDRSSETQY
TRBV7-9 ASSFSHEQY
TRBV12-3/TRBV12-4 ASRKDRGNTEAF
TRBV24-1 ATSEGFYGYT
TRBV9 ASSVAPPGELF
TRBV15 ATSRARGRNGYT
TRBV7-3 ASSSGLAGGTDTQY
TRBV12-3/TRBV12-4 ASTDHGAGGGEQY
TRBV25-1 ASSAGRYEQY
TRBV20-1 SASSEDRASSYEQY
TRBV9 ASSVGGTLFHEQY
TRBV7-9 ASSPTPDRLAKNIQY
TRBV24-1 ATSDLGSGGRETQY
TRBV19 ASSLNHDTEAF
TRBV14 ASSQTENSRAF
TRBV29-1 SVDLGGQPQH
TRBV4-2 ASSQWGGEPQH
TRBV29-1 SLVLSGRPNEQL
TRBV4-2 AWREGLAGVDEQY
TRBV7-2 ASSLGQRSEKLF
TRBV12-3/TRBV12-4 ASSSPISGKETQY
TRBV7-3 ASSALAETQY
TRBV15 ATSPGQPNEKLF
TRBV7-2 ASSNGERDRGTGANVLT
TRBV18 ASSLARIGGIGYT
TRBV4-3 ASSQDGQYYEQY
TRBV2 AQRSPGGYT
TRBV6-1 ASIFSSGSYEQY
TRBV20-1 SAVGLAETQY
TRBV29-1 SLREWETQY